This T cell receptor beta chain appears in the sequencing data of a study of cytomegalovirus exposure and HLA in healthy donors. Study in general: Early release data held 85 million or so unique TCRs from HLA-typed donors.

CDR3 length equals 13 residues. The trim removed 9 bases at V and 2 bases at J, leaving 7 bases unmatched. In germline, CDR1 is MNHEY, CDR2 SVGAGI. 60 Vbeta and 13 Jbeta primers were used in PCR. Libraries were prepared by immunoSEQ multiplex PCR; TCRdb keeps only in-frame clonotypes and omits some of them. The sample comprises approximately 170,000 clones, around 80% of which are singletons, and approximately 1.5% rests with the top ten. Study-wide results and limits: The majority of CMV-associated TCR beta chains were reported as apparently HLA-restricted in a later analysis.

A note on this clone: Its antigen is not known.

The sequence came from a man between 35 and 55 years old in good health and CMV-seronegative. What was sequenced was PBMCs. The chain uses TRBV6-5 and TRBJ2-7; the match to TRBD1 covers 7 bases. The CDR3 region is CASWEGTAYEQYF. The CDR3 DNA follows: TGTGCCAGTTGGGAAGGGACAGCCTACGAGCAGTACTTC.